Listed here are 26 T cell receptor beta chains from one sample, sequenced in a study of shared clonotypes between healthy human individuals. Method: immunoSEQ multiplex PCR; TCRdb's copy keeps in-frame clones and lacks some. The sample has approximately 350,000 clones; over 65% are singletons. Sequencing was done on a sample of memory CD4+ T cells sorted from blood. The subset here: CD45RA-negative fraction. Receptors originate from a man aged 25 to 40 in good health.

The chain joins TRBV28 to TRBJ2-3, with 9 bases aligning to TRBD2. J gave up 1 base and V 3 bases, and 2 bases lay outside the gene matches. CDR3 length: 15 residues. Germline assignment: CDR1 MDHEN and CDR2 SYDVKM. CDR3 DNA sequence: TGTGCCAGCAGTTTGGTAGCGGGGGGCACAGATACGCAGTATTTT. It specifies CASSLVAGGTDTQYF.

This clone was counted only a few times. The J gene is TRBJ2-5, the V gene TRBV18; D possibly corresponds to TRBD2 (5 bases). Trimming removed 6 bases from V and 2 bases from J, with 10 bases in between. Germline V lookup: CDR1 KGHSH, CDR2 LQKENI. The CDR3 runs to 13 residues. CDR3 sequence reads: CASSFGEQETQYF. The CDR3 coding sequence is TGTGCCAGCTCCTTCGGGGAACAAGAGACCCAGTACTTC.

CDR3 nucleotides: TGTGCCAGCAGCCTATCAATGAGCGCTAATGAAAAACTGTTTTTT. Its translation: CASSLSMSANEKLFF. The V gene is TRBV11-2, the J gene TRBJ1-4; D remains unclear. From germline, CDR1 is SGHAT and CDR2 FQNNGV. V lost 5 bases, J lost 3 bases, and 13 bases lay in between. CDR3 length: 15 amino acids.

A single count supports this clone. The rearrangement uses TRBV5-6 and TRBJ2-7; D ambiguous. This CDR3 has 12 amino acids. Germline loops: CDR1 SGHDT, CDR2 YYEEEE. V lost 0 bases to trimming and J lost 3 bases, with 4 bases between them. The DNA of the CDR3 is TGTGCCAGCAGCTTGGGACTCTACGAGCAGTACTTC. Amino acid sequence: CASSLGLYEQYF.

This rearrangement joins TRBV11-2 to TRBJ1-1; 7 bases are a match to TRBD1. CDR3 length: 14 residues. V lost 7 bases and J lost 4; bases outside the gene matches: 9. Per germline, CDR1 SGHAT and CDR2 FQNNGV. CDR3 nucleotides: TGTGCCAGCAACGAGGGGGCTTGGAGCACTGAAGCTTTCTTT. It specifies CASNEGAWSTEAFF.

The chain has TRBV7-8 and TRBJ1-5, with D possibly TRBD1 on 5 matching bases. CDR1 is SGHVS, CDR2 FQNEAQ, per germline. The V gene lost 3 bases and the J gene lost 3 bases, with 9 bases spanning the gap. The length of the CDR3 is 14 residues. Written as DNA, the CDR3 is TGTGCCAGCAGCTTCCGACAGAACAATCAGCCCCAGCATTTT. It codes for CASSFRQNNQPQHF.

The chain couples TRBV5-4 to TRBJ2-6; a weak D match, TRBD1 (6 bases). Germline-derived CDR1 and CDR2 are SGHNT and YYREEE (reference sequence). V was shortened by 4 bases and J by 1 base, with 15 bases between the two germline ends. CDR3 length: 17 residues. CDR3 in DNA: TGTGCCAGCAGCAGGCTGACCAGGGGATCTGGGGCCAACGTCCTGACTTTC. Protein: CASSRLTRGSGANVLTF. Full variable domain (rest looked up from reference TRBV5-4 and TRBJ2-6): ETGVTQSPTHLIKTRGQQVTLRCSSQSGHNTVSWYQQALGQGPQFIFQYYREEENGRGNFPPRFSGLQFPNYSSELNVNALELDDSALYLCASSRLTRGSGANVLTFGAGSRLTVL.

This clone was picked up a small number of times. The V call is TRBV5-1, the J call TRBJ2-3, with D tentatively TRBD1 or TRBD2 (5 bases each). Germline CDR1 and CDR2: SGHRS and YFSETQ. This CDR3 is built from 15 residues. V dropped 1 base and J dropped 3 bases, with 12 bases sitting between them. CDR3: CASSLRGVQTDTQYF. The CDR3 DNA is TGCGCCAGCAGCTTGAGAGGGGTCCAAACAGATACGCAGTATTTT.

This clone was found a few times. This chain uses TRBV28 with TRBJ1-2; D not resolved. The germline CDR1 and CDR2 sequences are MDHEN and SYDVKM. The CDR3 is made up of 15 amino acids. V was shortened by 4 bases and J by 4 bases, with 16 bases between the two germline ends. Here the CDR3 reads CASSSSLPGLYGYTF. CDR3 nucleotide sequence: TGTGCCAGCAGTTCCTCCCTCCCGGGCCTCTATGGCTACACCTTC.

This clone came up once. The chain combines TRBV5-1 with TRBJ2-5, with 7 bases aligning to TRBD2. The CDR3 has 15 amino acids. Germline CDR1 is SGHRS and CDR2 is YFSETQ. With V trimmed by 7 bases and J by 4 bases, 13 bases remained unmatched. The CDR3 region is CASGNGGGPVETQYF. CDR3 nucleotides: TGCGCCAGCGGTAATGGGGGAGGGCCGGTAGAGACCCAGTACTTC.

This chain connects TRBV10-2 to TRBJ1-1, with D uncertain. CDR3 length: 11 residues. CDR1 and CDR2 from the germline V gene are WSHSY and SAAADI. The V end lost 4 bases, the J end lost 4 bases, and 4 bases lay between the germline ends. The CDR3, as DNA: TGCGCCAGCAGTGGGACCACTGAAGCTTTCTTT. Its translation: CASSGTTEAFF.

V is TRBV18 and J is TRBJ1-1; D is possibly TRBD1 (6 bases). The V and J ends lost 2 bases and 1 base respectively, with 8 bases between them. CDR1 and CDR2 (germline): KGHSH, LQKENI. The CDR3 is 14 amino acids. The CDR3 coding sequence is TGTGCCAGCTCACCAGAACAGGGGAACACTGAAGCTTTCTTT. Translation gives CASSPEQGNTEAFF.

J is TRBJ1-1 and V is TRBV6-4, with a weak D call TRBD1 (6 bases). This CDR3 spans 13 amino acids. Trimming stripped 3 bases from V and 10 bases from J, with 15 bases between. CDR1 is MRHNA and CDR2 is SNTAGT in the germline V gene. The CDR3 loop reads CASSEAAQGRAFF. In nucleotides, the CDR3 is TGTGCCAGCAGTGAAGCCGCTCAGGGGAGAGCTTTCTTT.

The chain is built from TRBV7-9 and TRBJ2-2; D ambiguous. V was cut by 5 bases and J by 3 bases, with 4 bases left in between. This CDR3 region has 12 residues. CDR1 SEHNR and CDR2 FQNEAQ come from the germline V gene (reference sequence). Here the CDR3 reads CASSEYTGELFF. The DNA for the CDR3 is TGTGCCAGCAGCGAGTACACCGGGGAGCTGTTTTTT.

The gene calls are TRBV6-1 and TRBJ2-7; D perhaps matches TRBD2 (7 bases). The CDR3 length is 14 residues. Germline CDR1 is MNHNS and CDR2 is SASEGT. Trimming took 8 bases from V and 2 from J, leaving 16 bases between them. CDR3 coding DNA: TGTGCCAGCGGATTGGAGGGGGGGGCCTACGAGCAGTACTTC. Translating gives CASGLEGGAYEQYF.

This clone was observed a handful of times. V usage is TRBV10-3 and J usage is TRBJ2-1, with D possibly called TRBD1 or TRBD2 (5 bases each). The CDR3 runs 17 residues. In germline, CDR1 is ENHRY, CDR2 SYGVKD. Trimming shortened V by 10 bases and J by 4 bases, and 26 bases separated the two germline ends. The CDR3 sequence: CATGTGGAVDGYNEQFF. CDR3 nucleotides: TGTGCCACCGGGACCGGCGGAGCGGTAGATGGGTACAATGAGCAGTTCTTC.

As to this clone: The same CDR3 can be traced to other DNA sequences in this sample. The chain is built from TRBV7-2 and TRBJ1-2; 7 nucleotides line up with TRBD1. V was clipped by 5 bases and J by 8 bases; unmatched bases: 11. Germline V gene data show CDR1 as SGHTA and CDR2 as FQGNSA. This CDR3 is built from 14 residues. The CDR3 region is CASSQKAGGRGYTF. The CDR3 DNA reads as TGTGCCAGCAGCCAGAAGGCAGGGGGGCGGGGCTACACCTTC.

This chain uses TRBV4-2 with TRBJ2-2, with 11 nucleotides matching TRBD2. The CDR3 is made up of 16 amino acids. The germline CDR1 and CDR2 sequences are LGHNA and YNFKEQ. The V and J ends lost 4 bases and 4 bases, in that order; junction bases with no gene match: 5. CDR3 DNA: TGTGCCAGCAGCCTCGAAACTAGCGGGAGCACCGGGGAGCTGTTTTTT. It specifies CASSLETSGSTGELFF.

The chain uses TRBV7-2 and TRBJ2-7, with TRBD2 as a possible D gene (6 bases). V was trimmed by 1 base and J by 6 bases, leaving 16 bases between them. The germline V gene has CDR1 SGHTA and CDR2 FQGNSA. This CDR3 is built from 15 residues. The CDR3 protein is CASSLVLGGRREQYF. CDR3 nucleotides: TGTGCCAGCAGCTTAGTGCTGGGGGGTAGGCGCGAGCAGTACTTC.

This clone showed up just a few times. The chain employs TRBV15 and TRBJ2-1, with TRBD1 identical over 9 bases. J gave up 8 bases and V 1 base, and 15 bases lay outside the gene matches. The germline V gene encodes CDR1 LNHNV and CDR2 YYDKDF (reference sequence). CDR3 length: 18 residues. The CDR3 protein is CATSRVIFRQGGHDEQFF. The CDR3, as DNA: TGTGCCACCAGCAGAGTGATCTTTAGACAGGGGGGCCACGATGAGCAGTTCTTC.

This chain uses TRBV6-1 with TRBJ2-7, with D possibly TRBD1 on 5 matching bases. The CDR3 has 13 residues. V lost 4 bases to trimming and J lost 3 bases, with 10 bases between them. Germline V gene sequence: CDR1 MNHNS, CDR2 SASEGT. The CDR3 sequence is CASSVTDSYEQYF. For the CDR3, the DNA is TGTGCCAGCAGTGTCACAGACAGCTACGAGCAGTACTTC.

The chain has TRBV2 and TRBJ1-1; tentative D call: TRBD1 (6 bases). The CDR3 contains 17 residues. The V and J ends lost 2 bases and 1 base respectively, with 17 bases between them. The germline gives CDR1 SNHLY, CDR2 FYNNEI. The CDR3 DNA reads TGTGCCAGCAGTGAAACTCGGGCAGGGGATGGGAACACTGAAGCTTTCTTT. This sequence encodes CASSETRAGDGNTEAFF. The whole variable domain, remainder taken from reference TRBV2 and TRBJ1-1, is EPEVTQTPSHQVTQMGQEVILRCVPISNHLYFYWYRQILGQKVEFLVSFYNNEISEKSEIFDDQFSVERPDGSNFTLKIRSTKLEDSAMYFCASSETRAGDGNTEAFFGQGTRLTVV.

The CDR3 spells CASSLDSLLGPEQFF. CDR3 nucleotides: TGTGCCAGCAGCTTAGATTCCTTATTAGGCCCTGAGCAGTTCTTC. The chain has TRBV11-3 and TRBJ2-1; D is unresolved. The CDR3 runs to 15 residues. The V and J ends lost 0 bases and 9 bases respectively, with 15 bases between them. CDR1 and CDR2 (germline): SGHNT, YENEEA.

This chain links TRBV27 with TRBJ2-7; a weak D match, TRBD1 (7 bases). This CDR3 comprises 17 residues. The V gene's germline CDR1 is MNHEY and CDR2 SMNVEV (reference sequence). The V end was cut by 1 base, the J end by 5 bases, with 21 bases between. CDR3 sequence reads: CASSLYGGQSFTNEQYF. The CDR3 DNA follows: TGTGCCAGCAGTTTATACGGGGGACAGTCCTTTACCAACGAGCAGTACTTC.

As concerns this clone: Other nucleotide sequences in the sample specify the same CDR3. CDR3 region: CASSLDSSGYNEQFF. In nucleotides, the CDR3 is TGCGCCAGCAGCTTGGATTCTAGCGGATACAATGAGCAGTTCTTC. The chain recombines TRBV5-1 with TRBJ2-1; TRBD2 matches 7 bases. CDR3 length: 15 residues. Germline values: CDR1 SGHRS, CDR2 YFSETQ. With V trimmed by 0 bases and J by 4 bases, 4 bases remained unmatched.

The DNA for the CDR3 is TGTGCCAGCAGCTATACAGGGCTCACAGATACGCAGTATTTT. Translation gives CASSYTGLTDTQYF. The chain employs TRBV7-9 and TRBJ2-3; tentative D call: TRBD1 (6 bases). Trimming pared 4 bases from V and 2 bases from J, leaving 10 bases between. Germline CDR1 is SEHNR and CDR2 is FQNEAQ (reference sequence). The length of the CDR3 is 14 residues.